The 21 T cell receptor beta chains reported below all come from one sample, sequenced in a study of tumor and adjacent non-tumor tissue in lung cancer. No cell sorting was done before RNA was extracted from the tissue. More than 3 cm separated this lung sample from the edge of the tumor. Three rounds of nested PCR, following a modified ARM-PCR protocol, produced the TCRbeta library. Using its own MiXCR run on the multiplex PCR reads, TCRdb lists one record per CDR3 protein. The data hold under 95,000 distinct CDR3 sequences, with approximately 78% observed a single time. Specimen: distant non-tumor lung tissue. The receptors shown here come from a man in his sixties with non-small cell lung cancer.

Here the CDR3 DNA reads TGCGCCAGCATCAAAGATGGAGCGGGCACCACAGATACGCAGTATTTT. Translating it yields CASIKDGAGTTDTQYF. The rearrangement links TRBV4-3 to TRBJ2-3; a weak D match, TRBD2 (6 bases). The germline gives CDR1 LGHNA, CDR2 YSLEER. The CDR3 covers 16 residues. V dropped 7 bases and J dropped 2 bases, with 19 bases sitting between them.

As for this clonotype: An end of the junction differs from the germline gene, which may be a read error. The chain carries TRBV11-2 and TRBJ2-3; D remains unclear. The germline V gene encodes CDR1 SGHAT and CDR2 FQNNGV. This CDR3 is 15 amino acids long. CDR3 sequence (DNA): TGTGTCAGCAGCTTCGGGCTAACGGGCACAGATACGCAGTATTTT. It translates to CVSSFGLTGTDTQYF.

Points on this clonotype: Relative to the germline gene, one junction end is altered; a read error may explain this. The chain employs TRBV20-1 and TRBJ2-3; D unresolved. The CDR3 has 12 residues. Germline assignment: CDR1 DFQATT and CDR2 SNEGSKA (reference sequence). The CDR3 region is CSVLGRWDTQYF. In nucleotides, the CDR3 is TGCAGTGTACTGGGTCGGTGGGATACGCAATATTTT.

This rearrangement joins TRBV11-2 to TRBJ2-1, with unresolved D. Trimming removed 7 bases at V and 0 bases at J, with 13 bases between. CDR3 length: 15 residues. Germline loops: CDR1 SGHAT, CDR2 FQNNGV. CDR3 sequence: CASILDRSSYNEQFF. CDR3 nucleotide sequence: TGTGCCAGCATCCTGGATAGGAGCTCCTACAATGAGCAGTTCTTC. Full variable domain (rest looked up from reference TRBV11-2 and TRBJ2-1): EAGVAQSPRYKIIEKRQSVAFWCNPISGHATLYWYQQILGQGPKLLIQFQNNGVVDDSQLPKDRFSAERLKGVDSTLKIQPAKLEDSAVYLCASILDRSSYNEQFFGPGTRLTVL.

Notes on this clonotype: The germline gene is not matched at one end of the junction; a read error may be the cause. The gene calls are TRBV10-1 and TRBJ2-5; D is ambiguous. CDR3 length equals 9 residues. Germline CDR1 reads WNHNN; CDR2 reads SYGVQD (reference sequence). The CDR3 bases are TGCACCAGCATAGAGACCCAGTATTTC. Protein: CTSIETQYF.

As concerns this clonotype: A much more abundant neighbour one base away suggests this may be a read error. The CDR3 sequence: CASSYSWSSGRMVQETQYF. The DNA of the CDR3 is TGTGCCAGCAGTTACTCTTGGAGTAGCGGGAGGATGGTTCAAGAGACCCAGTACTTC. The chain carries TRBV6-5 and TRBJ2-5; 10 nucleotides match TRBD2. In germline, CDR1 is MNHEY, CDR2 SVGAGI. The CDR3 runs to 19 residues. The trim removed 0 bases at V and 2 bases at J, leaving 12 bases unmatched.

Ten or more counts support this clonotype. V and J are TRBV7-9 and TRBJ2-2; 9 bases align to TRBD2. Germline-derived CDR1 and CDR2 are SEHNR and FQNEAQ (reference sequence). The CDR3 extends over 14 amino acids. V lost 1 base to trimming and J lost 9 bases; unmatched junction nucleotides: 3. The CDR3 loop reads CASSLDGTSWELFF. CDR3 nucleotide sequence: TGTGCCAGCAGCTTAGATGGGACTAGCTGGGAGCTGTTTTTT.

This clonotype was found a few times. Possible read error: a much larger clone is one base away. This chain joins TRBV12-3 or TRBV12-4 and TRBJ2-7; the match to TRBD1 covers 8 bases. The CDR3 covers 15 residues. The CDR3 DNA sequence: TGTGTCAGCAGCCAGACAGGGGACGTTTTCTACGAGCAGTACTTC. Protein product: CVSSQTGDVFYEQYF.

Concerning this clonotype: At one end the junction does not follow the germline gene, possibly because of a read error. The V and J genes are TRBV4-3 and TRBJ2-7; D unclear. The CDR3 length is 14 residues. From germline, CDR1 is LGHNA and CDR2 YSLEER. CDR3 DNA sequence: TGCGCTAGCAGCCAAGATAATAACGGCTACGATCAGTACTTC. Protein product: CASSQDNNGYDQYF.

CDR3 DNA: TGTGCCAATAGCTTCGGGGGGATAGTGGGAGCTTTCTTT. Amino acids: CANSFGGIVGAFF. The J gene is TRBJ1-1, the V gene TRBV11-3; D perhaps matches TRBD1 (5 bases). The CDR3 runs to 13 residues. V was shortened by 10 bases and J by 10 bases, with 22 bases between the two germline ends. Germline values: CDR1 SGHNT, CDR2 YENEEA.

Points on this clonotype: No DNA is shown, since the ends of the CDR3 on it are uncertain; the CDR3 is the one TCRdb lists. This sequence joins TRBV20-1 and TRBJ1-2. The CDR3 spans 13 amino acids, including both terminal residues. Germline CDR1 DFQATT, CDR2 SNEGSKA (reference sequence). The CDR3 spells CSVAPGTTDGCPF.

This chain uses TRBV4-2 with TRBJ2-7; 10 nucleotides align to TRBD2. The CDR3 is made up of 17 amino acids. The junction had 13 bases not matched to a gene; V was cut back by 1 base and J by 7 bases. Germline loops: CDR1 LGHNA, CDR2 YNFKEQ. Here the CDR3 DNA reads TGTGCCAGCAGCCAAGGAGATCTAGCGGGAGTGGATAGGGAGCAGTACTTC. This encodes CASSQGDLAGVDREQYF.

Note on this clonotype: The junction departs from germline at one end; a sequencing error may be responsible. The chain employs TRBV4-3 and TRBJ2-7; 12 bases align to TRBD1. This CDR3 spans 16 amino acids. From germline, CDR1 is LGHNA and CDR2 YSLEER. The CDR3 nucleotides read TGCGCCAGCTGCCAGAGCCCCGGGACAGGGGGCTACGAGCATTACTTC. Amino acids: CASCQSPGTGGYEHYF.

CDR3 in amino acids: CASSEPLGQADSQKLFF. DNA for the CDR3: TGCGCCAGCAGTGAGCCACTTGGGCAGGCGGATTCTCAAAAACTGTTTTTT. This sequence joins TRBV10-2 and TRBJ1-4; D remains ambiguous. V lost 2 bases, J lost 9 bases, and 22 bases lay in between. The V gene's germline CDR1 is WSHSY and CDR2 SAAADI. This CDR3 is built from 17 residues.

This clonotype was seen many times. CDR3 nucleotide sequence: TGTGCCAGCAGTTACAACCATGAGCAGTTCTTC. This encodes CASSYNHEQFF. This chain links TRBV6-2 or TRBV6-3 with TRBJ2-1; D gene uncertain. The V gene's germline CDR1 is MNHEY and CDR2 SVGEGT. The CDR3 is made up of 11 amino acids. Trimming pared 2 bases from V and 8 bases from J, leaving 4 bases between.

As concerns this clonotype: A read error may account for a junction end that differs from germline. The V call is TRBV11-3, the J call TRBJ1-6; D is undetermined. CDR1 is SGHNT, CDR2 YENEEA, per germline. This CDR3 region has 12 residues. The CDR3 DNA reads TGTGCCAGCAGCGACGGTTATCTACCCTTCTACTTT. Its protein product is CASSDGYLPFYF.

In this sample, this clonotype turned up many times. The J gene is TRBJ1-2, the V gene TRBV5-6; the D is unclear. The CDR3 consists of 15 residues. CDR1 and CDR2 (germline): SGHDT, YYEEEE. Trimming removed 6 bases at V and 0 bases at J, with 15 bases between. CDR3 sequence: CASTFRRGPNYGYTF. CDR3 nucleotide sequence: TGTGCCAGCACCTTTCGACGAGGGCCTAACTATGGCTACACCTTC.

This clonotype was counted ten times or more. The V gene is TRBV10-2, the J gene TRBJ1-1; D is unclear. Germline CDR1 is WSHSY and CDR2 is SAAADI. This CDR3 is built from 11 residues. In nucleotides, the CDR3 is TGCGCGACGAACACGGGGACTGAAGCTTTCTTT. This codes for CATNTGTEAFF.

As regards this clonotype: An end of the junction does not agree with germline; a read error may underlie this. The chain links TRBV29-1 to TRBJ1-6, with 7 bases aligning to TRBD1. The length of the CDR3 is 13 residues. The germline gives CDR1 SQVTM, CDR2 ANQGSEA. The CDR3 protein is CNVGDSYNSPPHF. The CDR3 DNA reads TGCAACGTTGGGGACAGCTATAATTCACCCCCCCACTTT.

In regard to this clonotype: One junction end does not reproduce the germline sequence, and a read error may be involved. This CDR3 reads CASSYGGMASNERFF. The DNA of the CDR3 is TGTGCCAGCAGTTACGGCGGGATGGCCAGTAATGAGCGGTTCTTC. The gene calls are TRBV6-5 and TRBJ2-1; D perhaps matches TRBD2 (6 bases). The V gene's germline CDR1 is MNHEY and CDR2 SVGAGI. This CDR3 has 15 amino acids.

This clonotype was seen only once. At one of its ends the junction is not consistent with the germline gene, which may arise from a read error. The genes are TRBV12-3 or TRBV12-4 and TRBJ1-5; no firm D call. The CDR3 length is 16 residues. In DNA, the CDR3 is TGTGCCAGCAGTTTGTGGGCTGCGAGTATCAATAAGCCCCAGCATTTT. Its translation is CASSLWAASINKPQHF.